This TCR beta chain is from a study of T cells in Graves' hyperthyroidism and ophthalmopathy. At the level of the study: Before treatment of any kind, peripheral blood was taken at initial diagnosis.

Subjects aged 18 to 65 presented with newly diagnosed hyperthyroidism of less than 2 months' duration. The germline V gene has CDR1 SEHNR and CDR2 FQNEAQ (reference sequence). The V gene lost 0 bases and the J gene lost 6 bases, with 9 bases spanning the gap. The CDR3 runs to 14 residues. This clonotype occurred a few times. Amplification targeted TCR beta CDR3 regions from RNA transcripts. Primed by the HTBI set, a first-round RT-PCR was run on the TCR CDR3. MiXCR, run by TCRdb on the multiplex PCR reads, gives a single entry per CDR3 protein. Of 540,000 or so distinct CDR3 sequences in the sample, approximately 15% are singletons; the top ten hold around 6.6%.

The sequencing input was blood. The chain carries TRBV7-9 and TRBJ2-1; a weak D match, TRBD2 (6 bases). This sequence originates from a woman in her twenties or thirties with Graves' hyperthyroidism. The CDR3 is CASSLAERANEQFF. The DNA for the CDR3 is TGTGCCAGCAGCTTAGCGGAGCGGGCCAATGAGCAGTTCTTC.